This T cell receptor (beta chain) was retrieved from a study of T cells in Graves' hyperthyroidism and ophthalmopathy. Germline V gives CDR1 SGHTA, CDR2 FQGNSA. The CDR3 consists of 13 residues. V was trimmed by 1 base and J by 8 bases, leaving 9 bases between them. Amplification of TCR beta CDR3 regions used RNA as the template. TCR CDR3 underwent first-round RT-PCR with the HTBI primer set. From the multiplex PCR reads, TCRdb called clonotypes with MiXCR, one entry per CDR3 protein. This table has almost 600,000 distinct CDR3 sequences, under 60% appearing once. This chain connects TRBV7-2 to TRBJ2-1; D could derive from TRBD1 or TRBD2 (5 bases each). The sequenced sample consisted of peripheral blood or thyroid tissue (not recorded which). The clonotype originates from a woman younger than 30 with Graves' hyperthyroidism. The CDR3 reads CASSLEGRDEQFF. CDR3 nucleotides: TGTGCCAGCAGCTTAGAGGGGCGGGATGAGCAGTTCTTC.